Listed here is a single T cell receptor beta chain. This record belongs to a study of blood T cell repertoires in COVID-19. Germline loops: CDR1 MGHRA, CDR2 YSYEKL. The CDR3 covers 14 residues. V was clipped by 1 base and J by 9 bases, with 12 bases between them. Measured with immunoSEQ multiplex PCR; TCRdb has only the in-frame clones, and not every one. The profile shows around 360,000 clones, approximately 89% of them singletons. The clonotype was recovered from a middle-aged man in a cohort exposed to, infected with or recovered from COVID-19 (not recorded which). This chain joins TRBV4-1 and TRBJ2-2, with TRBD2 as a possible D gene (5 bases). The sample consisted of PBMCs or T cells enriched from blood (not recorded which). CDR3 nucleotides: TGCGCCAGCAGCCAAGGAGGGCTCGGCCGGGAGCTGTTTTTT. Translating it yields CASSQGGLGRELFF.